This T cell receptor (beta chain) was found in a study of cytomegalovirus exposure and HLA in healthy donors. General study findings and limits: For most TCR beta V segments, an earlier analysis put the productive rate at about 90% or about 30% of the time.

Germline assignment: CDR1 MNHEY and CDR2 SVGAGI. The CDR3 has 13 amino acids. V lost 6 bases and J lost 3, with 11 bases in between. Primers for the PCR totalled 60 Vbeta and 13 Jbeta. Only in-frame clones appear in the TCRdb table, and some are missing; sequencing was by immunoSEQ multiplex PCR. The sample gives about 200,000 clones, around 82% of which show up once; less than 3.5% is in the top ten. Notes on this clone: Its antigen is unknown.

The sample comprised PBMCs. This chain connects TRBV6-5 to TRBJ1-1; TRBD1 is a possible D gene (5 bases). The receptor's source is a woman aged 25 to 39 in good health and CMV-seronegative. The CDR3 DNA is TGTGCCAGCAGCACAGGATTTTACACTGAAGCTTTCTTT. Amino acids: CASSTGFYTEAFF.